These T cell receptor beta chains were read from a single sample in a study of T cell responses to AZD1222 COVID-19 vaccine. TCRdb's table, derived via immunoSEQ multiplex PCR, lists solely in-frame clones and lacks some. In the table there are 120,000 to 150,000 clones, approximately 89% of which are singletons. The source material was peripheral blood, sampled on day 0 of AZD1222 vaccination. These receptors originate from an adult in good health. The CDR3 runs from the conserved cysteine through the conserved F or W. A D gene is named only where the DNA matches it firmly. Size tells how often a clone was seen (once, few, many) or the class of an expanded clone, and some rows leave it out.

>TRBJ2-5|TRBV5-1|NA|NA
TGCGCCAGCAGCGGGGGCGACCAAGAGACCCAGTACTTC
CASSGGDQETQYF
>TRBJ2-7|TRBV3-1/TRBV3-2|NA|TRBD1
TGTGCCAGCAGCCATTGGACGGGACAGGGGTCCTACGAGCAGTACTTC
CASSHWTGQGSYEQYF
>TRBJ1-4|TRBV15|NA|NA
TGTGCCACCAGCATAGCATTACAAGATGGGGATGAAAAACTGTTTTTT
CATSIALQDGDEKLFF
>TRBJ2-1|TRBV19|NA|NA
TGTGCCAGTACCCAAGCGTGGGGGAATGAGCAGTTCTTC
CASTQAWGNEQFF
>TRBJ1-3|TRBV5-1|NA|NA
TGCGCCAGCAGCTCTCAGGGGTTCGCCGGAAACACCATATATTTT
CASSSQGFAGNTIYF
>TRBJ2-3|TRBV10-2|NA|NA
TGCGCCAGCAGTCTAAGCACAGATACGCAGTATTTT
CASSLSTDTQYF
>TRBJ1-2|TRBV25-1|NA|TRBD1
TGTGCCAGCAGTGAATGGGGGACAGGGTTCCTATATGGCTACACCTTC
CASSEWGTGFLYGYTF
>TRBJ2-1|TRBV24-1|NA|TRBD2
TGTGCCACCAGTGATCAAACGGCGGGGGACCAAAAGGAGCAGTTCTTC
CATSDQTAGDQKEQFF
>TRBJ2-7|TRBV28|NA|NA
TGTGCCAGCAGCGACATTAAAGACTTCAAAAACTCCTACGAGCAGTACTTC
CASSDIKDFKNSYEQYF
>TRBJ2-3|TRBV12-3/TRBV12-4|NA|NA
TGTGCCAGCAGTTTATACAGCACAGATACGCAGTATTTT
CASSLYSTDTQYF
>TRBJ1-3|TRBV14|NA|TRBD1
TGTGCCAGCAGCCAAGTGGACAGGGGGAGAAACACCATATATTTT
CASSQVDRGRNTIYF
>TRBJ2-1|TRBV13|NA|TRBD2
TGTGCCAGCAGCTCGCGGGGGGACTCCTACAATGAGCAGTTCTTC
CASSSRGDSYNEQFF
>TRBJ1-2|TRBV10-2|NA|NA
TGCGCCAGCAGTGAGTCCGACGAGGCGAGTGGGGGCTACACCTTC
CASSESDEASGGYTF
>TRBJ2-5|TRBV7-6|once|TRBD2
TGTGCCAGCAGCTCACGACTAGCGGGAGGGGTGGAGACCCAGTACTTC
CASSSRLAGGVETQYF
>TRBJ2-1|TRBV7-9|NA|TRBD2
TGTGCCAGCAGACTAGCGGGGGGGTACAATGAGCAGTTCTTC
CASRLAGGYNEQFF
>TRBJ2-1|TRBV3-1/TRBV3-2|once|NA
TGTGCCAGCAGCCAAGGAACTCTCTATGAGCAGTTCTTC
CASSQGTLYEQFF
>TRBJ2-2|TRBV18|NA|NA
TGTGCCAGCTCGGAACAGAGAGACACCGGGGAGCTGTTTTTT
CASSEQRDTGELFF